Sequencing of this TCR beta chain was carried out in a study of type 1 regulatory T cells. Study-level information: T-allo10 is an in vitro-generated, Tr1-enriched CD4 T cell product specific for alloantigen.

This clonotype was detected once. Antigen specificity is unknown. A single record per CDR3 protein comes from TCRdb applying MiXCR to the reads. The table has 60,000 to 80,000 distinct CDR3 sequences, around 57% seen once; the top ten hold around 7.6%. Graft donor-derived T-allo10 cells were described as host-alloantigen-specific, anergic, and alloantigen-specifically suppressive. V lost 4 bases and J lost 7, with 12 bases in between. This CDR3 comprises 14 residues. Germline V lookup: CDR1 SGHNT, CDR2 YYREEE (reference sequence). The specimen was cultured T cells, either the whole culture or a sorted T cell fraction (not recorded which). The subset: Tr1-enriched cell product generated in vitro against host alloantigens. The chain is built from TRBV5-4 and TRBJ1-6; possibly TRBD1 for D (5 bases). The clonotype was recovered from a human donor in good health. The CDR3: CASSLDSGNSPLHF. Written as DNA, the CDR3 is TGTGCCAGCAGCCTAGACAGTGGAAATTCACCCCTCCACTTT.